This entry lists 30 T cell receptor beta chains sequenced from one sample in a study of blood T cells in healthy people across ages. Combining a sample-barcoded 5' primer with a J-beta primer mix, a second PCR ran for roughly 7 to 12 cycles. MiXCR was run by TCRdb on the 5' RACE reads, yielding one entry per CDR3 protein. Of about 1.1 million distinct CDR3 sequences detected, more than 30% appear once; the ten largest clones hold over 10%. Sequencing was done on a sample of blood. All receptors derive from a young man in good health.

This clonotype turned up a few times. The V call is TRBV9, the J call TRBJ1-2; TRBD1 agrees at 7 bases. Trimming cost V 3 bases and J 4 bases; bases outside gene matches: 6. This CDR3 spans 14 amino acids. The germline gives CDR1 SGDLS, CDR2 YYNGEE. As DNA, the CDR3 is TGTGCCAGCAGCGGAGGGGACAGCTCCTATGGCTACACCTTC. This codes for CASSGGDSSYGYTF.

Only one count was recorded for this clonotype. The gene calls are TRBV6-2 or TRBV6-3 and TRBJ2-1, with TRBD2 matching 12 bases. Trimming took 6 bases from V and 7 from J; bases not matched to a gene: 1. CDR3 length equals 13 residues. The germline CDR1 and CDR2 sequences are MNHEY and SVGEGT. The CDR3 nucleotides read TGTGCCAGCAGGGGGACTAGCGGGAATGAGCAGTTCTTC. Encoded protein: CASRGTSGNEQFF.

This clonotype was picked up many times. The chain has TRBV20-1 and TRBJ2-1; no clear D gene. Trimming removed 0 bases from V and 7 bases from J, with 16 bases in between. Germline CDR1 DFQATT, CDR2 SNEGSKA (reference sequence). The CDR3 consists of 15 residues. The CDR3 loop is CSARELRLGLNEQFF. The CDR3, as DNA: TGCAGTGCTAGAGAGCTGCGGTTGGGGTTGAATGAGCAGTTCTTC.

This CDR3 reads CASRGQGAGTEAFF. Written as DNA, the CDR3 is TGTGCCAGCAGGGGACAGGGGGCAGGCACTGAAGCTTTCTTT. V and J are TRBV9 and TRBJ1-1, with 12 bases matching TRBD1. CDR3 length equals 14 residues. The V gene end was trimmed by 5 bases and the J gene end by 4 bases; junction bases not matched to a gene: 3. The V gene's germline CDR1 is SGDLS and CDR2 YYNGEE.

The chain carries TRBV20-1 and TRBJ2-3, with TRBD2 matching 10 bases. The CDR3 loop spans 14 amino acids. After removal of 3 bases from V and 6 bases from J, the junction contained 6 bases not matched to a gene. Looked up from germline, CDR1 is DFQATT and CDR2 is SNEGSKA (reference sequence). The CDR3 region has the DNA TGCAGTGCTAGCCCTAGCGGGGGTATTGATACGCAGTATTTT. This translates into CSASPSGGIDTQYF.

The CDR3 is CSPGQGSRAHNEQFF. CDR3 bases: TGCAGCCCAGGACAGGGAAGTAGGGCACACAATGAGCAGTTCTTC. The chain combines TRBV20-1 with TRBJ2-1; 8 bases are a match to TRBD1. This CDR3 has 15 amino acids. Germline assignment: CDR1 DFQATT and CDR2 SNEGSKA (reference sequence).

This clonotype has only a few counts. The V and J genes are TRBV12-3 or TRBV12-4 and TRBJ1-5; the match to TRBD1 covers 10 bases. The CDR3 spans 16 residues. V lost 6 bases and J lost 6; bases outside the gene matches: 11. CDR3 sequence (DNA): TGTGCCAGCAGCCCCTCGGACAGGGGGGCAGGTCAGCCCCAGCATTTT. Translation gives CASSPSDRGAGQPQHF.

The rearrangement joins TRBV7-2 to TRBJ1-5; tentative D call: TRBD1 (5 bases). Germline lookup yields CDR1 SGHTA and CDR2 FQGNSA. Trimming pared 3 bases from V and 1 base from J, leaving 10 bases between. This CDR3 has 15 amino acids. In nucleotides, the CDR3 is TGTGCCAGCAGCTTCGAGGGGCTCAGCAATCAGCCCCAGCATTTT. This encodes CASSFEGLSNQPQHF.

The table lists this clonotype with a few counts. This chain joins TRBV6-5 and TRBJ1-1; D perhaps matches TRBD1 (5 bases). Deletions cut 3 bases from V and 0 bases from J, with 11 bases between. CDR1 and CDR2 (germline): MNHEY, SVGAGI. The CDR3 extends over 15 amino acids. CDR3 DNA sequence: TGTGCCAGCAGTTATGGGGGGTCCATGAACACTGAAGCTTTCTTT. Residues: CASSYGGSMNTEAFF.

This clonotype was observed a few times. The chain has TRBV7-2 and TRBJ2-3; D perhaps matches TRBD2 (6 bases). This CDR3 contains 12 residues. The germline CDR1 and CDR2 sequences are SGHTA and FQGNSA. The germline V and J ends were trimmed by 11 bases and 1 base, with 10 bases remaining between them. DNA for the CDR3: TGTGCCGGTCAGCGGGGCACAGATACGCAGTATTTT. As protein: CAGQRGTDTQYF.

This clonotype occurred a few times. An end of the junction differs from the germline gene, which may be a read error. This chain links TRBV7-7 with TRBJ2-1; TRBD2 matches at 10 bases. From germline, CDR1 is SSHAT and CDR2 FNYEAQ (reference sequence). The CDR3 contains 15 residues. The CDR3 DNA reads TGTGCTAGCAGCTTAAAGCGGGGGGGCCTCGATGAGCAGTTCTTC. Residues: CASSLKRGGLDEQFF.

Turning to this clonotype: Mismatch with germline at one junction end may stem from a read error. This chain links TRBV20-1 with TRBJ2-1; 12 positions agree with TRBD2. Looked up from germline, CDR1 is DFQATT and CDR2 is SNEGSKA (reference sequence). This CDR3 is 14 amino acids long. The CDR3 here is CSAPLAGGFNEQLF. The CDR3 DNA reads as TGCAGTGCGCCGCTAGCGGGGGGGTTTAATGAGCAGCTCTTC.

This clonotype was detected only a few times. The rearrangement joins TRBV6-2 or TRBV6-3 to TRBJ1-4; tentatively, D is TRBD1 (5 bases). Trimming removed 2 bases at V and 6 bases at J, with 16 bases between. The CDR3 totals 16 residues. Germline CDR1 is MNHEY and CDR2 is SVGEGT. In DNA form, the CDR3 reads TGTGCCAGCAGTTACGATACCAGGTCCAGGGATGAAAAACTGTTTTTT. It translates to CASSYDTRSRDEKLFF.

This clonotype was recorded a few times. The CDR3 nucleotides read TGCAGTGCTAGAGTAGTTTCTGGCTACACCTTC. As protein: CSARVVSGYTF. The genes are TRBV20-1 and TRBJ1-2; no firm D call. The V and J ends lost 1 base and 7 bases respectively, with 7 bases between them. CDR3 length: 11 amino acids. Germline V CDR1 and CDR2: DFQATT, SNEGSKA (reference sequence).

The rearrangement joins TRBV12-3 or TRBV12-4 to TRBJ2-7; TRBD1 matches at 8 bases. The CDR3 is 14 amino acids. J gave up 6 bases and V 6 bases, and 10 bases lay outside the gene matches. The CDR3 spells CASSRLSGGREQYF. Here the CDR3 DNA reads TGTGCCAGCAGCCGACTATCAGGGGGCCGCGAGCAGTACTTC.

This clonotype was detected only a few times. The CDR3, as DNA: TGTGCCAGCAGCCGGGACAGGCCTCAGCAGTACTTC. Translated: CASSRDRPQQYF. The rearrangement links TRBV12-3 or TRBV12-4 to TRBJ2-7; 8 positions agree with TRBD1. This CDR3 spans 12 amino acids. V was clipped by 6 bases and J by 8 bases; unmatched bases: 6.

The chain combines TRBV3-1 with TRBJ2-4, with 8 bases aligning to TRBD1. CDR3 length equals 13 residues. Germline CDR1 reads LGHDT; CDR2 reads YNNKEL (reference sequence). V lost 2 bases and J lost 9; bases outside the gene matches: 3. DNA for the CDR3: TGTGCCAGCAGCCAACCCGACAGGGGCATTCAGTACTTC. Translating it yields CASSQPDRGIQYF.

The chain has TRBV27 and TRBJ2-3; D might be TRBD1 (5 bases). The germline V gene has CDR1 MNHEY and CDR2 SMNVEV (reference sequence). The CDR3 contains 16 residues. The V gene lost 5 bases and the J gene lost 1 base, with 16 bases spanning the gap. The CDR3 DNA reads TGTGCCAGCAGTCCCCCCCCAGGGCGTCGCACAGATACGCAGTATTTT. It is translated as CASSPPPGRRTDTQYF.

Only a few counts were recorded for this clonotype. The chain has TRBV7-2 and TRBJ1-1; D is unresolved. Germline assignment: CDR1 SGHTA and CDR2 FQGNSA. The CDR3 extends over 16 amino acids. Between the trimmed V and J ends, which lost 2 bases and 3 bases, there was a span of 16 bases. The CDR3 protein is CASSLFVDKGYTEAFF. The CDR3 DNA reads as TGTGCCAGCAGCTTATTTGTCGACAAAGGGTACACTGAAGCTTTCTTT.

In its sample, this clonotype was seen a few times. The chain couples TRBV7-2 to TRBJ1-2; D is unresolved. Germline lookup yields CDR1 SGHTA and CDR2 FQGNSA. The CDR3 is made up of 15 amino acids. V gave up 7 bases and J gave up 1 base, with 16 bases separating them. CDR3 sequence reads: CASISPGGSNYGYTF. The CDR3, as DNA: TGTGCCAGCATCTCGCCAGGTGGGAGTAACTATGGCTACACCTTC.

The sample holds a few counts of this clonotype. The chain is built from TRBV4-3 and TRBJ2-7, with a possible D match to TRBD2 (5 bases). CDR3 length: 19 residues. Germline CDR1 is LGHNA and CDR2 is YSLEER. V shed 1 base and J shed 0 bases, with 22 bases lying between them. In DNA, the CDR3 is TGCGCCAGCAGCCAAGGGGAGTTTAGCGTCGAGGCCCTCTCCTACGAGCAGTACTTC. Its translation: CASSQGEFSVEALSYEQYF.

This rearrangement joins TRBV5-1 to TRBJ2-1; D not certain. CDR1 is SGHRS and CDR2 is YFSETQ in the germline V gene. This CDR3 contains 12 residues. The germline V and J ends were trimmed by 4 bases and 7 bases, with 9 bases remaining between them. DNA for the CDR3: TGCGCCAGCAGCAGAAATTTAAATGAGCAGTTCTTC. This sequence encodes CASSRNLNEQFF.

This clonotype has more than one count but fewer than ten. J is TRBJ2-3 and V is TRBV4-3, with 9 bases aligning to TRBD1. Trimming cost V 4 bases and J 2 bases; bases outside gene matches: 4. The CDR3 is 15 amino acids. CDR1 LGHNA and CDR2 YSLEER come from the germline V gene. CDR3 in DNA: TGCGCCAGCAGCCCCGGGACAGGGTACACAGATACGCAGTATTTT. It codes for CASSPGTGYTDTQYF.

The chain uses TRBV9 and TRBJ2-7; D is perhaps TRBD1 or TRBD2 (5 bases each). The CDR3 is made up of 14 amino acids. V gave up 2 bases and J gave up 1 base, with 10 bases separating them. The germline V gene encodes CDR1 SGDLS and CDR2 YYNGEE. CDR3 sequence: CASSVRDGSYEQYF. The CDR3, as DNA: TGTGCCAGCAGCGTCCGGGACGGATCCTACGAGCAGTACTTC. Variable domain in full (rest from reference TRBV9 and TRBJ2-7): DSGVTQTPKHLITATGQRVTLRCSPRSGDLSVYWYQQSLDQGLQFLIQYYNGEERAKGNILERFSAQQFPDLHSELNLSSLELGDSALYFCASSVRDGSYEQYFGPGTRLTVT.

This clonotype was detected a few times. The V and J genes are TRBV29-1 and TRBJ1-1; D call uncertain. The germline V gene encodes CDR1 SQVTM and CDR2 ANQGSEA. The CDR3 is 11 residues long. V lost 3 bases to trimming and J lost 3 bases, with 5 bases between them. In nucleotides, the CDR3 is TGCAGCGTTGATCTCGACACTGAAGCTTTCTTT. This sequence encodes CSVDLDTEAFF.

The gene calls are TRBV24-1 and TRBJ2-1; D is uncertain. The J call may be wrong; the DNA end is better matched by TRBJ2-7. CDR1 and CDR2 from the germline V gene are KGHDR and SFDVKD. The CDR3 is 16 residues long. The chain's CDR3 is CATSDLGPDSYNEQYF. The DNA for the CDR3 is TGTGCCACCAGTGATTTAGGACCAGACTCCTACAATGAGCAGTACTTC.

The chain recombines TRBV29-1 with TRBJ1-1; tentative D call: TRBD1 (5 bases). The CDR3 extends over 13 amino acids. The germline gives CDR1 SQVTM, CDR2 ANQGSEA. V was pared by 4 bases and J by 0 bases, with 9 bases between. The CDR3 DNA follows: TGCAGCGTTGGAAGGGGATTGAACACTGAAGCTTTCTTT. The encoded protein is CSVGRGLNTEAFF.

The chain carries TRBV29-1 and TRBJ2-2; no firm D call. In germline, CDR1 is SQVTM, CDR2 ANQGSEA. The ends were cut back, 2 bases at V and 0 bases at J, with 7 bases in the middle. CDR3 length equals 14 residues. CDR3 residues: CSVELVTNTGELFF. The DNA of the CDR3 is TGCAGCGTTGAACTAGTGACGAACACCGGGGAGCTGTTTTTT.

A few counts support this clonotype. The CDR3 coding sequence is TGCAGTGCCCCCGGACTAGCGGGGGGCTACAATGAGCAGTTCTTC. It specifies CSAPGLAGGYNEQFF. This sequence joins TRBV20-1 and TRBJ2-1; 14 nucleotides line up with TRBD2. This CDR3 is 15 amino acids long. The junction had 4 bases not matched to a gene; V was cut back by 6 bases and J by 3 bases. CDR1 DFQATT and CDR2 SNEGSKA come from the germline V gene (reference sequence).

This clonotype was seen ten or more times. This sequence joins TRBV27 and TRBJ2-1; 7 bases match TRBD1. The CDR3 sequence is 15 residues long. Germline V lookup: CDR1 MNHEY, CDR2 SMNVEV (reference sequence). Trimming took 6 bases from V and 0 from J; bases not matched to a gene: 5. The chain's CDR3 is CASSSDRSSYNEQFF. The CDR3 nucleotides are TGTGCCAGCAGCTCGGACAGGAGCTCCTACAATGAGCAGTTCTTC.